The 22 T cell receptor beta chains given below trace back to one sample, sequenced in a study of neurological immune-mediated disorders. Using its own MiXCR run on the 5' RACE reads, TCRdb lists one record per CDR3 protein. The data show roughly 88,000 distinct CDR3 sequences, 3% to 4% seen once. The source material was PBMCs. These receptors were taken from a woman aged 50 to 60 with multiple sclerosis.

Many counts were recorded for this clonotype. This chain links TRBV5-8 with TRBJ2-3; D remains ambiguous. Trimming removed 2 bases from V and 2 bases from J, with 9 bases in between. Germline lookup yields CDR1 SGHTS and CDR2 YDEGEE. The CDR3 is 14 residues long. CDR3 sequence (DNA): TGTGCCAGCAGCTTTCGTAGGGACACAGATACGCAGTATTTT. This translates into CASSFRRDTDTQYF.

This clonotype was seen at least ten times. V usage is TRBV24-1 and J usage is TRBJ1-3; D may be TRBD1 (5 bases). Germline CDR1 reads KGHDR; CDR2 reads SFDVKD. Trimming pared 0 bases from V and 2 bases from J, leaving 10 bases between. The CDR3 contains 16 residues. CDR3 nucleotide sequence: TGTGCCACCAGTGATTTGCGGGGGTTGACTGGAAACACCATATATTTT. Amino acids: CATSDLRGLTGNTIYF.

This clonotype was seen only a few times. One base away lies a much larger clone, so this may be a sequencing read error. This sequence joins TRBV20-1 and TRBJ2-5, with 8 bases fitting TRBD2. Looked up from germline, CDR1 is DFQATT and CDR2 is SNEGSKA (reference sequence). This CDR3 has 13 amino acids. CDR3 sequence: CSGSGGNQENQYF. CDR3 in DNA: TGCAGTGGGAGCGGGGGTAACCAAGAGAACCAGTACTTC.

This clonotype was detected many times. The gene calls are TRBV14 and TRBJ2-3; D uncertain. The germline gives CDR1 SGHDN, CDR2 FVKESK. The CDR3 runs to 13 residues. Trimming pared 2 bases from V and 6 bases from J, leaving 9 bases between. The CDR3 DNA is TGTGCCAGCAGCCAACAGCTATCGGATACGCAGTATTTT. It specifies CASSQQLSDTQYF.

The sample holds many counts of this clonotype. V gene TRBV6-1 combines with J gene TRBJ2-7; 7 bases are shared with TRBD2. Germline CDR1 MNHNS, CDR2 SASEGT. The CDR3 extends over 15 amino acids. Trimming cost V 8 bases and J 2 bases; bases outside gene matches: 12. The CDR3 loop reads CASRPEGLPTYEQYF. DNA for the CDR3: TGTGCCAGCCGACCGGAGGGACTACCGACCTACGAGCAGTACTTC.

This clonotype has at least ten counts. The chain recombines TRBV4-1 with TRBJ2-5, with D perhaps matching TRBD2 (7 bases). The CDR3 totals 18 residues. The V end was cut by 4 bases, the J end by 4 bases, with 25 bases between. Germline lookup yields CDR1 MGHRA and CDR2 YSYEKL. The CDR3 DNA reads as TGCGCCAGCAGCCCGGAAGGCGTGGGGGGGGGCTCGGGAGAGACCCAGTACTTC. It translates to CASSPEGVGGGSGETQYF.

This clonotype was detected many times. The V gene is TRBV25-1, the J gene TRBJ2-7; 8 bases are a match to TRBD1. This CDR3 has 14 amino acids. Germline assignment: CDR1 MGHDK and CDR2 SYGVNS. V dropped 5 bases and J dropped 2; count of bases not matched to a gene: 5. The CDR3 nucleotides are TGTGCCAGCAGTAATGGACAGGGTACCTACGAGCAGTACTTC. This translates into CASSNGQGTYEQYF.

This clonotype was observed at least ten times. The CDR3 reads CATSRERTGRSPLHF. In DNA, the CDR3 is TGTGCCACCAGCAGAGAGCGGACAGGGCGCTCACCCCTCCACTTT. The J gene is TRBJ1-6, the V gene TRBV15, with TRBD1 matching over 8 bases. The CDR3 consists of 15 residues. The V segment lost 0 bases and the J segment 10 bases; nucleotides outside the gene matches: 5. The germline gives CDR1 LNHNV, CDR2 YYDKDF (reference sequence).

This rearrangement joins TRBV20-1 to TRBJ2-5; tentative D call: TRBD1 (6 bases). CDR3 length equals 15 residues. The germline V and J ends were trimmed by 0 bases and 5 bases, with 16 bases remaining between them. Germline V gene sequence: CDR1 DFQATT, CDR2 SNEGSKA (reference sequence). The CDR3 DNA follows: TGCAGTGCTAGAGATCCACAGGGCTTAGGGGAGACCCAGTACTTC. This translates into CSARDPQGLGETQYF.

This clonotype was observed many times. The rearrangement links TRBV12-3 or TRBV12-4 to TRBJ1-6; D is possibly TRBD1 (6 bases). The CDR3 extends over 15 amino acids. The V and J ends lost 6 bases and 7 bases respectively, with 16 bases between them. This CDR3 reads CASRPQGQLNSPLHF. In nucleotides, the CDR3 is TGTGCCAGCAGACCCCAGGGACAACTAAATTCACCCCTCCACTTT.

This clonotype was detected ten times or more. In DNA form, the CDR3 reads TGTGCCAGCAGTTTAATTGGAGATACGCAGTATTTT. Its protein is CASSLIGDTQYF. This rearrangement joins TRBV27 to TRBJ2-3; D is uncertain. Germline lookup yields CDR1 MNHEY and CDR2 SMNVEV (reference sequence). Deletions cut 2 bases from V and 5 bases from J, with 5 bases between. This CDR3 region has 12 residues.

The sample holds many counts of this clonotype. V usage is TRBV12-3 or TRBV12-4 and J usage is TRBJ1-1, with D possibly TRBD1 on 6 matching bases. V was cut by 8 bases and J by 0 bases, with 10 bases left in between. The CDR3 runs 13 residues. In nucleotides, the CDR3 is TGTGCCAGCCCCGGACAGTTGAACACTGAAGCTTTCTTT. It codes for CASPGQLNTEAFF.

This clonotype was observed a handful of times. The chain links TRBV7-2 to TRBJ1-5; the D is unclear. V lost 1 base and J lost 9, with 10 bases in between. Per the germline V gene, CDR1 is SGHTA and CDR2 is FQGNSA. There are 13 residues in the CDR3. The CDR3 sequence: CASSLDLVSPQHF. Here the CDR3 DNA reads TGTGCCAGCAGCTTAGATCTCGTCTCGCCCCAGCATTTT.

This clonotype was seen at least ten times. CDR3 DNA sequence: TGTGCCAGCAGCGTAGTAGGGGGGTTTGAGACCCAGTACTTC. It yields the protein CASSVVGGFETQYF. The chain couples TRBV9 to TRBJ2-5, with D possibly called TRBD1 or TRBD2 (6 bases each). With 0 bases removed from V and 5 bases from J, the gap between germline ends came to 11 bases. This CDR3 spans 14 amino acids. Germline values: CDR1 SGDLS, CDR2 YYNGEE. Drawing the rest from reference TRBV9 and TRBJ2-5, the complete variable domain is DSGVTQTPKHLITATGQRVTLRCSPRSGDLSVYWYQQSLDQGLQFLIQYYNGEERAKGNILERFSAQQFPDLHSELNLSSLELGDSALYFCASSVVGGFETQYFGPGTRLLVL.

This clonotype was counted many times. The chain recombines TRBV7-8 with TRBJ1-5; D is undetermined. The CDR3 contains 16 residues. CDR1 and CDR2 from the germline V gene are SGHVS and FQNEAQ. V lost 0 bases and J 4 bases, leaving 13 bases between the germline ends. The CDR3 DNA sequence: TGTGCCAGCAGCTTAGCGCGGAGGGTTGGGAATCAGCCCCAGCATTTT. Encoded protein: CASSLARRVGNQPQHF.

This clonotype showed up just once. A much larger clone differs by one base, so this may be a read error. V is TRBV20-1 and J is TRBJ1-5; TRBD1 is a possible D gene (6 bases). The CDR3 loop spans 15 amino acids. The V gene's germline CDR1 is DFQATT and CDR2 SNEGSKA (reference sequence). In nucleotides, the CDR3 is TGCAGTGTCCCCGGGACACGAAGTGGGAATCAGCCCCAGAATTTT. Translation: CSVPGTRSGNQPQNF.

In its sample, this clonotype was seen many times. The gene calls are TRBV5-1 and TRBJ2-3, with D possibly TRBD2 on 6 matching bases. The CDR3 spans 14 residues. Germline-derived CDR1 and CDR2 are SGHRS and YFSETQ. Trimming stripped 5 bases from V and 1 base from J, with 11 bases between. The CDR3 DNA reads TGCGCCAGCAGTGATCCTAGCGGCACAGATACGCAGTATTTT. Translating gives CASSDPSGTDTQYF.

This clonotype was seen at least ten times. The chain carries TRBV9 and TRBJ1-2; D is undetermined. This CDR3 is built from 13 residues. Trimming took off 3 bases at V and 3 bases at J, with 9 bases between the two ends. Looked up from germline, CDR1 is SGDLS and CDR2 is YYNGEE. CDR3 in amino acids: CASSDGGHYGYTF. The DNA for the CDR3 is TGTGCCAGCAGCGATGGCGGACACTATGGCTACACCTTC.

This clonotype has at least ten counts. V gene TRBV29-1 combines with J gene TRBJ2-1; tentative D call: TRBD1 (5 bases). The germline gives CDR1 SQVTM, CDR2 ANQGSEA. Trimming pared 4 bases from V and 3 bases from J, leaving 19 bases between. The CDR3 has 16 amino acids. The chain's CDR3 is CSVGGHLDRFYNEQFF. DNA of the CDR3: TGCAGCGTTGGAGGACACCTAGACAGATTCTACAATGAGCAGTTCTTC.

This clonotype occurred many times. The chain carries TRBV12-3 or TRBV12-4 and TRBJ2-4; D is perhaps TRBD1 or TRBD2 (6 bases each). CDR3 size: 14 residues. V was pared by 6 bases and J by 7 bases, with 16 bases between. The CDR3 reads CASSSGAPLNIQYF. DNA of the CDR3: TGTGCCAGCAGCTCGGGGGCCCCACTGAACATTCAGTACTTC.

This clonotype has ten or more counts. V is TRBV7-6 and J is TRBJ2-2; the match to TRBD2 covers 9 bases. This CDR3 comprises 17 residues. V dropped 1 base and J dropped 0; count of bases not matched to a gene: 3. CDR1 and CDR2 from the germline V gene are SGHVS and FNYEAQ. The CDR3 bases are TGTGCCAGCAGCTTAGTAGCGGGGGAGGCGAACACCGGGGAGCTGTTTTTT. Its translation is CASSLVAGEANTGELFF. The full variable domain, with the rest looked up from reference TRBV7-6 and TRBJ2-2, is GAGVSQSPRYKVTKRGQDVALRCDPISGHVSLYWYRQALGQGPEFLTYFNYEAQQDKSGLPNDRFSAERPEGSISTLTIQRTEQRDSAMYRCASSLVAGEANTGELFFGEGSRLTVL.

This clonotype has just a few counts. This rearrangement joins TRBV12-3 or TRBV12-4 to TRBJ1-6; unclear D gene. The germline V and J ends were trimmed by 2 bases and 7 bases, with 9 bases remaining between them. The CDR3 is 14 amino acids. CDR3: CASSLRAPNSPLHF. For the CDR3, the DNA is TGTGCCAGCAGTTTAAGAGCCCCCAATTCACCCCTCCACTTT.